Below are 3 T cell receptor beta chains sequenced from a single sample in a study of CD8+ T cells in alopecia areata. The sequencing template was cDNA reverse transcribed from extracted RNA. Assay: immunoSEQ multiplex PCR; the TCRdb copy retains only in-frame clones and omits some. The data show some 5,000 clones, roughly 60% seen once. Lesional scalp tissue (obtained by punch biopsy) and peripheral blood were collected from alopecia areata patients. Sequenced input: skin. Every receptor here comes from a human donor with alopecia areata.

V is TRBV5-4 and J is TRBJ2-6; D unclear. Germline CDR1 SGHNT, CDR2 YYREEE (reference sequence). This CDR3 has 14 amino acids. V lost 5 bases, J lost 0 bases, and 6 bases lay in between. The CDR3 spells CASSFDSGANVLTF. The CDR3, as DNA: TGTGCCAGCAGTTTCGACTCTGGGGCCAACGTCCTGACTTTC. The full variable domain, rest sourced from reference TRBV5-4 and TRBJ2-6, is ETGVTQSPTHLIKTRGQQVTLRCSSQSGHNTVSWYQQALGQGPQFIFQYYREEENGRGNFPPRFSGLQFPNYSSELNVNALELDDSALYLCASSFDSGANVLTFGAGSRLTVL.

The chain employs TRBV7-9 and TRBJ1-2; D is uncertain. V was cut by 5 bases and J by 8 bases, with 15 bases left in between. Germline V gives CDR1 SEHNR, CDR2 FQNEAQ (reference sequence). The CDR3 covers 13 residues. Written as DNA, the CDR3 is TGTGCCAGCAGCCTTTTCAACAGTGGCGGCTACACCTTC. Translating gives CASSLFNSGGYTF.

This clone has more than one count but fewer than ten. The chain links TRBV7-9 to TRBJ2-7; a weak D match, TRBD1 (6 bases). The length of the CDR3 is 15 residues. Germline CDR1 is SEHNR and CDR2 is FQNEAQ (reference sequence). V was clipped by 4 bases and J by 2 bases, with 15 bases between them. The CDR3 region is CASSSRGSGAYEQYF. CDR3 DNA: TGTGCCAGCAGCTCCAGGGGCTCAGGGGCCTACGAGCAGTACTTC.